Below are 20 T cell receptor beta chains sequenced from a single sample in a study of OX40 agonist ivuxolimab in advanced cancers. Sequenced by immunoSEQ multiplex PCR; TCRdb stores in-frame clones only, minus some. The sample has tens of thousands of clones, roughly 90% seen once. The specimen was CD4+ or CD8+ T cells sorted from blood, collected in a trial of the OX40 agonist ivuxolimab. The receptors come from an adult with an advanced solid tumor such as melanoma, head and neck, liver or kidney cancer.

This rearrangement joins TRBV27 to TRBJ1-1, with D possibly TRBD1 on 5 matching bases. CDR1 and CDR2 from the germline V gene are MNHEY and SMNVEV (reference sequence). The CDR3 loop spans 13 amino acids. V was trimmed by 5 bases and J by 1 base, leaving 8 bases between them. The CDR3 bases are TGTGCCAGCAGTGTACAGGCGAACACTGAAGCTTTCTTT. Residues: CASSVQANTEAFF.

The chain recombines TRBV7-8 with TRBJ2-5; 11 nucleotides align to TRBD2. V shed 0 bases, J shed 1 base, and the junction held 10 bases outside the gene matches. Germline V gene lookup returns CDR1 SGHVS and CDR2 FQNEAQ. This CDR3 spans 19 amino acids. The CDR3 DNA is TGTGCCAGCAGCTTAGCGCATATGACTAGCGGGGCGGTCCAAGAGACCCAGTACTTC. It specifies CASSLAHMTSGAVQETQYF.

The V call is TRBV28, the J call TRBJ2-7; D unclear. Germline assignment: CDR1 MDHEN and CDR2 SYDVKM. The CDR3 totals 13 residues. V was pared by 3 bases and J by 6 bases, with 12 bases between. The CDR3 DNA is TGTGCCAGCAGTTTCCCGCTAGATGGCGAGCAGTACTTC. Protein sequence: CASSFPLDGEQYF.

V gene TRBV7-3 combines with J gene TRBJ2-3; maybe TRBD2 (6 bases). Germline CDR1 is SGHTA and CDR2 is FQGTGA. This CDR3 has 15 residues. The V gene lost 2 bases and the J gene lost 2 bases, with 11 bases spanning the gap. The CDR3 region has the DNA TGTGCCAGCAGCTTAGGAGGGACGCTCACAGATACGCAGTATTTT. Its protein product is CASSLGGTLTDTQYF.

The chain employs TRBV12-5 and TRBJ2-7; TRBD2 might be the D (5 bases). Germline V CDR1 and CDR2: LGHNT, FRNRAP. Trimming removed 2 bases at V and 3 bases at J, with 8 bases between. This CDR3 has 13 residues. This CDR3 is CASGLTDYYEQYF. The CDR3 DNA reads TGTGCTAGTGGTTTGACAGACTACTACGAGCAGTACTTC. Full variable domain (outside the CDR3, taken from reference TRBV12-5 and TRBJ2-7): DARVTQTPRHKVTEMGQEVTMRCQPILGHNTVFWYRQTMMQGLELLAYFRNRAPLDDSGMPKDRFSAEMPDATLATLKIQPSEPRDSAVYFCASGLTDYYEQYFGPGTRLTVT.

This clone was detected a few times. CDR3 loop: CATSRTGVANQETQYF. The CDR3 DNA sequence: TGTGCCACCAGCAGGACGGGGGTAGCGAACCAAGAGACCCAGTACTTC. The chain couples TRBV15 to TRBJ2-5; the D gene is possibly TRBD2 (6 bases). Germline CDR1 LNHNV, CDR2 YYDKDF (reference sequence). This CDR3 comprises 16 residues. The V gene lost 3 bases and the J gene lost 0 bases, with 14 bases spanning the gap.

This clone was counted once. The gene calls are TRBV27 and TRBJ2-7; D is undetermined. V gave up 4 bases and J gave up 0 bases, with 7 bases separating them. This CDR3 has 13 amino acids. The V gene's germline CDR1 is MNHEY and CDR2 SMNVEV (reference sequence). For the CDR3, the DNA is TGTGCCAGCAGTTGGGGAAGCTCCTACGAGCAGTACTTC. Its translation is CASSWGSSYEQYF.

The V gene is TRBV5-4, the J gene TRBJ2-1; a possible D gene is TRBD2 (5 bases). Germline CDR1 reads SGHNT; CDR2 reads YYREEE (reference sequence). The CDR3 length is 15 residues. V was clipped by 0 bases and J by 3 bases, with 10 bases between them. CDR3 residues: CASSLGTSNYNEQFF. Here the CDR3 DNA reads TGTGCCAGCAGCTTGGGGACTTCAAACTACAATGAGCAGTTCTTC.

This clone appeared a single time. This chain uses TRBV27 with TRBJ2-1; the match to TRBD2 covers 12 bases. V trimming: 7 bases; J trimming: 4 bases; junction bases outside the gene matches: 2. CDR1 and CDR2 (germline): MNHEY, SMNVEV (reference sequence). This CDR3 spans 14 amino acids. The CDR3 bases are TGTGCCAGCACACTAGCGGGAGGATACAATGAGCAGTTCTTC. The encoded protein is CASTLAGGYNEQFF.

This sequence joins TRBV27 and TRBJ1-2; maybe TRBD1 (5 bases). Germline CDR1 MNHEY, CDR2 SMNVEV (reference sequence). This CDR3 region has 13 residues. V was cut by 3 bases and J by 8 bases, with 13 bases left in between. The CDR3 coding sequence is TGTGCCAGCAGTTTCGGTCGGGGGGGAGGCTACACCTTC. Translating gives CASSFGRGGGYTF.

V and J are TRBV27 and TRBJ2-1, with a possible D match to TRBD2 (6 bases). Deletions cut 1 base from V and 4 bases from J, with 14 bases between. The germline V gene has CDR1 MNHEY and CDR2 SMNVEV (reference sequence). This CDR3 is built from 16 residues. CDR3 sequence (DNA): TGTGCCAGCAGTTTATACTTAGCGGTCGATTACAATGAGCAGTTCTTC. Its translation is CASSLYLAVDYNEQFF.

The chain couples TRBV30 to TRBJ2-1; D is unclear. The CDR3 has 8 amino acids. Germline CDR1 reads GTSNPN; CDR2 reads SVGIG (reference sequence). V was pared by 8 bases and J by 7 bases, with 3 bases between. CDR3 region: CAINEQFF. CDR3 DNA sequence: TGTGCCATTAATGAGCAGTTCTTC.

This chain uses TRBV2 with TRBJ2-7; D might be TRBD1 (5 bases). V lost 2 bases to trimming and J lost 1 base, with 12 bases between them. Per germline, CDR1 SNHLY and CDR2 FYNNEI. The CDR3 loop spans 15 amino acids. The CDR3 nucleotides are TGTGCCAGCAGTGAAACATTGACAGTTTCCTACGAGCAGTACTTC. Translation: CASSETLTVSYEQYF.

The chain carries TRBV11-2 and TRBJ2-7, with 8 bases matching TRBD1. CDR1 and CDR2 from the germline V gene are SGHAT and FQNNGV. The ends lost 5 bases at V and 2 bases at J; junction bases unmatched: 2. CDR3 size: 13 residues. The CDR3 sequence: CASSPTGAYEQYF. The CDR3 DNA sequence: TGTGCCAGCAGCCCGACAGGGGCCTACGAGCAGTACTTC.

This clone has only one observation. This chain uses TRBV11-2 with TRBJ2-5; 11 bases are shared with TRBD2. The last part of the DNA fits TRBJ2-7 better; the J call may be wrong. The CDR3 has 15 amino acids. CDR1 is SGHAT and CDR2 is FQNNGV in the germline V gene. CDR3 coding DNA: TGTGCCAGCAGCCCTAGCGGGAGGCCCCCCTACGAGCAGTACTTC. Translated, it gives CASSPSGRPPYEQYF.

This chain joins TRBV7-2 and TRBJ2-5; 11 nucleotides line up with TRBD2. The DNA end favors TRBJ2-7, so the J call may be wrong. Per germline, CDR1 SGHTA and CDR2 FQGNSA. This CDR3 comprises 15 residues. Here the CDR3 reads CASSPTSGTSYEQYF. Written as DNA, the CDR3 is TGTGCCAGCAGCCCGACTAGCGGGACCTCCTACGAGCAGTACTTC.

The V and J genes are TRBV7-2 and TRBJ2-5; no definite D call. Germline CDR1 SGHTA, CDR2 FQGNSA. Trimming removed 3 bases from V and 5 bases from J, with 7 bases in between. The length of the CDR3 is 12 residues. Written as DNA, the CDR3 is TGTGCCAGCAGCTTGGGGTTGGAGACCCAGTACTTC. Encoded protein: CASSLGLETQYF.

The V gene is TRBV27, the J gene TRBJ2-5; 7 bases line up with TRBD2. The germline V gene encodes CDR1 MNHEY and CDR2 SMNVEV (reference sequence). V lost 3 bases to trimming and J lost 5 bases; unmatched junction nucleotides: 3. There are 13 residues in the CDR3. The CDR3 sequence is CASSFGGGETQYF. CDR3 DNA: TGTGCCAGCAGTTTCGGGGGAGGGGAGACCCAGTACTTC.

This rearrangement joins TRBV19 to TRBJ2-7; unclear D gene. Germline CDR1 and CDR2: LNHDA and SQIVND (reference sequence). This CDR3 has 13 residues. V was pared by 1 base and J by 2 bases, with 6 bases between. The CDR3 nucleotides read TGTGCCAGTAGTATAGGTGCGGCCTACGAGCAGTACTTC. Translating gives CASSIGAAYEQYF.

V gene TRBV5-1 combines with J gene TRBJ2-2; 7 positions agree with TRBD1. Per germline, CDR1 SGHRS and CDR2 YFSETQ. The CDR3 contains 15 residues. V was clipped by 4 bases and J by 2 bases; unmatched bases: 5. CDR3 bases: TGCGCCAGCAGCGCGAGGGACAGTAACACCGGGGAGCTGTTTTTT. It translates to CASSARDSNTGELFF.